One sample yielded the 21 T cell receptor beta chains listed below, sequenced in a study of technical replicates of blood from a few donors. Profiled with immunoSEQ multiplex PCR; TCRdb holds only in-frame clones, not every one. The sample records 70,000 to 95,000 clones, more than 90% being singletons. The sequencing input was T cells isolated from PBMCs. The source is a human donor in good health. Some clones in this sample may be carry-over from other donors' samples.

V usage is TRBV10-3 and J usage is TRBJ1-5; TRBD1 is a possible D gene (6 bases). Looked up from germline, CDR1 is ENHRY and CDR2 is SYGVKD. This CDR3 contains 14 residues. Trimming removed 3 bases at V and 2 bases at J, with 8 bases between. CDR3 sequence reads: CAISDAGGNQPQHF. Written as DNA, the CDR3 is TGTGCCATCAGTGACGCAGGGGGCAATCAGCCCCAGCATTTT.

This clone has more than one count but fewer than ten. The chain couples TRBV30 to TRBJ1-1; 11 bases fit TRBD1. Germline assignment: CDR1 GTSNPN and CDR2 SVGIG (reference sequence). This CDR3 is built from 14 residues. V was clipped by 2 bases and J by 7 bases; unmatched bases: 6. The DNA of the CDR3 is TGTGCCTGGAGTTCTGGACAGGGGGCGGATGAAGCTTTCTTT. It codes for CAWSSGQGADEAFF.

The chain recombines TRBV5-3 with TRBJ2-2; TRBD1 is a possible D gene (5 bases). TRBV5-3 is annotated as an ORF whose role is uncertain. Trimming took off 4 bases at V and 1 base at J, with 8 bases between the two ends. CDR3 length: 14 residues. The CDR3 sequence is CARSTTGNTGELFF. CDR3 sequence (DNA): TGTGCCAGAAGCACAACAGGGAACACCGGGGAGCTGTTTTTT.

The rearrangement uses TRBV7-3 and TRBJ2-2, with a tentative D call TRBD2 (6 bases). V dropped 4 bases and J dropped 5 bases, with 17 bases sitting between them. In germline, CDR1 is SGHTA, CDR2 FQGTGA. The length of the CDR3 is 16 residues. The CDR3 DNA sequence: TGTGCCAGCAGCTCACTCGAGACTAGAGATACCGGGGAGCTGTTTTTT. Translating gives CASSSLETRDTGELFF.

This clone appeared once. V is TRBV29-1 and J is TRBJ2-1; 10 positions agree with TRBD2. The V segment lost 7 bases and the J segment 4 bases; nucleotides outside the gene matches: 4. Per the germline V gene, CDR1 is SQVTM and CDR2 is ANQGSEA. The CDR3 has 13 residues. The CDR3 protein is CSGGLAIYNEQFF. CDR3 sequence (DNA): TGCAGCGGGGGACTAGCGATTTACAATGAGCAGTTCTTC.

The chain has TRBV30 and TRBJ1-2; D not resolved. The germline V gene encodes CDR1 GTSNPN and CDR2 SVGIG (reference sequence). V was pared by 0 bases and J by 8 bases, with 13 bases between. This CDR3 spans 13 amino acids. The CDR3 nucleotides read TGTGCCTGGAGTGTAAGCCTGCTCCGGGGCTACACCTTC. This sequence encodes CAWSVSLLRGYTF. Looking up the rest from reference TRBV30 and TRBJ1-2 gives the full variable domain: SQTIHQWPATLVQPVGSPLSLECTVEGTSNPNLYWYRQAAGRGLQLLFYSVGIGQISSEVPQNLSASRPQDRQFILSSKKLLLSDSGFYLCAWSVSLLRGYTFGSGTRLTVV.

This chain joins TRBV28 and TRBJ1-5; 9 nucleotides agree with TRBD1. CDR1 and CDR2 from the germline V gene are MDHEN and SYDVKM. The CDR3 extends over 14 amino acids. J gave up 4 bases and V 6 bases, and 4 bases lay outside the gene matches. Written as DNA, the CDR3 is TGTGCCAGCAGCCCCGGGACAGGGAATCAGCCCCAGCATTTT. It codes for CASSPGTGNQPQHF. The entire variable domain, with the rest obtained from reference TRBV28 and TRBJ1-5, is as follows: DVKVTQSSRYLVKRTGEKVFLECVQDMDHENMFWYRQDPGLGLRLIYFSYDVKMKEKGDIPEGYSVSREKKERFSLILESASTNQTSMYLCASSPGTGNQPQHFGDGTRLSIL.

The J gene is TRBJ2-7, the V gene TRBV7-3, with D tentatively TRBD2 (5 bases). The germline V gene encodes CDR1 SGHTA and CDR2 FQGTGA. V lost 11 bases and J 2 bases, leaving 16 bases between the germline ends. The CDR3 runs to 13 residues. CDR3 in amino acids: CAREDWNTYEQYF. As DNA, the CDR3 is TGTGCCCGAGAGGACTGGAACACCTACGAGCAGTACTTC.

The chain couples TRBV28 to TRBJ1-2; perhaps TRBD1 as D (6 bases). This CDR3 comprises 13 residues. Looked up from germline, CDR1 is MDHEN and CDR2 is SYDVKM. V lost 3 bases to trimming and J lost 4 bases, with 9 bases between them. This CDR3 reads CASSLRQVYGYTF. The CDR3 DNA reads as TGTGCCAGCAGTTTGAGACAGGTCTATGGCTACACCTTC.

This clone was picked up a small number of times. The CDR3 region is CASSLDPLNEQFF. For the CDR3, the DNA is TGTGCCAGCAGCTTAGACCCACTCAATGAGCAGTTCTTC. J is TRBJ2-1 and V is TRBV7-9, with D unresolved. V shed 1 base and J shed 6 bases, with 7 bases lying between them. The CDR3 extends over 13 amino acids. CDR1 SEHNR and CDR2 FQNEAQ come from the germline V gene (reference sequence).

This sequence joins TRBV7-2 and TRBJ2-7; 9 bases align to TRBD2. This CDR3 has 16 residues. Germline CDR1 is SGHTA and CDR2 is FQGNSA. V was pared by 4 bases and J by 7 bases, with 14 bases of the junction left unmatched. DNA for the CDR3: TGTGCCAGCAGCTACGAGGTGGCTAGCGGGATTCGTGAGCAGTACTTC. Translation: CASSYEVASGIREQYF. Supplemented by reference TRBV7-2 and TRBJ2-7, the full variable domain reads GAGVSQSPSNKVTEKGKDVELRCDPISGHTALYWYRQSLGQGLEFLIYFQGNSAPDKSGLPSDRFSAERTGGSVSTLTIQRTQQEDSAVYLCASSYEVASGIREQYFGPGTRLTVT.

About this clone: The sample contains more than one DNA sequence encoding this CDR3. V gene TRBV5-1 combines with J gene TRBJ2-1; D possibly corresponds to TRBD2 (5 bases). Trimming stripped 0 bases from V and 8 bases from J, with 15 bases between. The CDR3 spans 15 residues. Germline CDR1 reads SGHRS; CDR2 reads YFSETQ. CDR3 DNA: TGCGCCAGCAGCTTGGCGCTCCCGAGGGTCGATGAGCAGTTCTTC. Amino acid sequence: CASSLALPRVDEQFF.

The CDR3 sequence is CASSESIAGDGADTQYF. In DNA, the CDR3 is TGCGCCAGCAGTGAGTCGATAGCGGGAGACGGAGCAGATACGCAGTATTTT. The V call is TRBV10-1, the J call TRBJ2-3, with 9 bases fitting TRBD2. This CDR3 spans 17 amino acids. V was clipped by 0 bases and J by 4 bases; unmatched bases: 8. CDR1 WNHNN and CDR2 SYGVQD come from the germline V gene (reference sequence).

The rearrangement uses TRBV28 and TRBJ2-1; 10 bases fit TRBD1. Germline CDR1 MDHEN, CDR2 SYDVKM. The CDR3 loop spans 16 amino acids. J was trimmed by 5 bases and V by 3 bases; bases with no gene match: 7. CDR3 region: CASSFPLTGGNNEQFF. CDR3 DNA: TGTGCCAGCAGTTTCCCTTTGACAGGGGGCAACAATGAGCAGTTCTTC.

The chain carries TRBV4-1 and TRBJ1-1; 7 nucleotides match TRBD1. This CDR3 comprises 19 residues. CDR1 is MGHRA, CDR2 YSYEKL, per germline. V trimming: 0 bases; J trimming: 1 base; junction bases outside the gene matches: 14. CDR3 region: CASSQDIGTETTWNTEAFF. The CDR3 coding sequence is TGCGCCAGCAGCCAAGATATAGGGACAGAGACGACCTGGAACACTGAAGCTTTCTTT.

The chain has TRBV19 and TRBJ1-3; 11 bases match TRBD1. The V gene end was trimmed by 7 bases and the J gene end by 3 bases; junction bases not matched to a gene: 11. The germline gives CDR1 LNHDA, CDR2 SQIVND (reference sequence). The CDR3 sequence is 17 residues long. In DNA, the CDR3 is TGTGCCAGTACCTCGGGACAGGGGGTAATATTTGGAAACACCATATATTTT. Amino acids: CASTSGQGVIFGNTIYF.

This clone was seen a single time. The rearrangement joins TRBV28 to TRBJ1-5; a weak D match, TRBD1 (6 bases). Trimming took 7 bases from V and 4 from J, leaving 14 bases between them. The CDR3 has 14 amino acids. Germline values: CDR1 MDHEN, CDR2 SYDVKM. CDR3 residues: CASIIGGANQPQHF. The CDR3 DNA reads as TGTGCCAGCATAATAGGGGGGGCGAATCAGCCCCAGCATTTT.

The rearrangement uses TRBV5-8 and TRBJ2-7, with TRBD1 matching over 7 bases. The CDR3 runs 16 residues. Germline CDR1 is SGHTS and CDR2 is YDEGEE. J was trimmed by 2 bases and V by 2 bases; bases with no gene match: 10. This CDR3 reads CASSFRWDSVPYEQYF. The CDR3 DNA reads as TGTGCCAGCAGCTTTCGCTGGGACAGCGTCCCCTACGAGCAGTACTTC.

The CDR3 nucleotides read TGCGCCAGCAGTGATTCGGGTAGCGGGAGCCACGAGCAGTACTTC. Its translation is CASSDSGSGSHEQYF. The chain recombines TRBV10-2 with TRBJ2-7; 9 positions agree with TRBD2. This CDR3 is 15 amino acids long. Germline V gene lookup returns CDR1 WSHSY and CDR2 SAAADI. J was trimmed by 5 bases and V by 3 bases; bases with no gene match: 8.

The chain uses TRBV6-1 and TRBJ2-2; D ambiguous. The germline CDR1 and CDR2 sequences are MNHNS and SASEGT. The CDR3 spans 13 residues. Trimming removed 3 bases at V and 6 bases at J, with 8 bases between. In nucleotides, the CDR3 is TGTGCCAGCAGTGAGGTGGGCGCCGGGGAGCTGTTTTTT. Its protein product is CASSEVGAGELFF.

The rearrangement links TRBV7-8 to TRBJ2-1; 8 bases fit TRBD2. CDR3 length: 15 amino acids. J gave up 7 bases and V 4 bases, and 9 bases lay outside the gene matches. CDR1 is SGHVS and CDR2 is FQNEAQ in the germline V gene. The CDR3 reads CASSSSGSVWNEQFF. CDR3 nucleotide sequence: TGTGCCAGCAGCTCAAGCGGGAGTGTGTGGAATGAGCAGTTCTTC.